These 2 T cell receptor beta chains were sequenced from one sample in a study of shared clonotypes between healthy human individuals. Profiled with immunoSEQ multiplex PCR; TCRdb holds only in-frame clones, not every one. The sample carries nearly 2 million clones, approximately 94% recorded once. CD45RO-negative, CCR7-selected cells formed the naive CD8 fraction, which excluded terminally differentiated effector memory CD45RA+ cells. The sequencing input was naive CD8+ T cells sorted from blood. Receptors were obtained from a young man in good health.

A word on this clone: At the DNA level, this CDR3 is encoded by other sequences in the same sample as well. This chain joins TRBV9 and TRBJ2-1; possible D gene TRBD2, 5 bases. V was clipped by 0 bases and J by 4 bases, with 11 bases between them. The CDR3 runs to 15 residues. CDR1 is SGDLS, CDR2 YYNGEE, per germline. The CDR3 coding sequence is TGTGCCAGCAGCGTAGAGGGAGTACTTTACAATGAGCAGTTCTTC. Protein product: CASSVEGVLYNEQFF.

With respect to this clone: Other DNA sequences in the sample encode the same CDR3. The rearrangement uses TRBV6-5 and TRBJ2-7; weak D call: TRBD2 (6 bases). Germline assignment: CDR1 MNHEY and CDR2 SVGAGI. Trimming cost V 0 bases and J 0 bases, with 12 bases left between them. The CDR3 is made up of 16 amino acids. The CDR3 region is CASSYSTGETSYEQYF. As DNA, the CDR3 is TGTGCCAGCAGTTACTCGACGGGGGAAACCTCCTACGAGCAGTACTTC.